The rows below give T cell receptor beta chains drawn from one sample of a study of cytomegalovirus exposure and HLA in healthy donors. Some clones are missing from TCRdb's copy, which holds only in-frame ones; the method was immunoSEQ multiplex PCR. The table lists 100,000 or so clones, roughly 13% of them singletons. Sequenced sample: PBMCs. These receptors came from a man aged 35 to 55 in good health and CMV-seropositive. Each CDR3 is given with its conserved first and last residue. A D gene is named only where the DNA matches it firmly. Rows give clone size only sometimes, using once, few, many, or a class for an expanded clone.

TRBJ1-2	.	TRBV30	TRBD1	CATTPQGGNYGYTF	TGTGCCACAACCCCCCAGGGGGGTAACTATGGCTACACCTTC
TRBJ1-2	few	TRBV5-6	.	CASSSKFRSGYTF	TGTGCCAGCAGCTCCAAGTTCAGAAGTGGCTACACCTTC
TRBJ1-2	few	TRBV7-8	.	CASSALSGELSGYTF	TGTGCCAGCAGCGCCCTATCAGGGGAATTGAGTGGCTACACCTTC
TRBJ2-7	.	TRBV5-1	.	CASSLAPYSYEQYF	TGCGCCAGCAGCTTGGCTCCGTACTCCTACGAGCAGTACTTC
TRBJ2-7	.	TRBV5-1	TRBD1	CASSLGQGARSEQYF	TGCGCCAGCAGCTTAGGACAGGGGGCGCGGTCCGAGCAGTACTTC
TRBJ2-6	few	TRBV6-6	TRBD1	CASSRDRGAGANVLTF	TGTGCCAGCAGCCGGGACAGGGGTGCTGGGGCCAACGTCCTGACTTTC
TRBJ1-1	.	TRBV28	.	CASSLGGLNTEAFF	TGTGCCAGCAGTTTAGGAGGGCTTAACACTGAAGCTTTCTTT
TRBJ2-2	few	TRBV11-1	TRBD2	CASSQNSVAGGPSGELFF	TGTGCCAGCAGTCAAAATAGCGTTGCGGGAGGGCCGTCCGGGGAGCTGTTTTTT
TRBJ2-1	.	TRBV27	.	CASGPASVQQFF	TGTGCCAGCGGCCCGGCCAGCGTCCAGCAGTTCTTC
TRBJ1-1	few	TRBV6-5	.	CASSPEAVGGAFF	TGTGCCAGCAGTCCAGAGGCTGTCGGGGGAGCTTTCTTT
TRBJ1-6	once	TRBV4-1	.	CASSQGPNTGLSSYNSPLHF	TGCGCCAGCAGCCAAGGTCCAAACACAGGGCTGAGCTCCTATAATTCACCCCTCCACTTT
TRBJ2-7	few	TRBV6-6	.	CASSMSPLGPGEQYF	TGTGCCAGCAGCATGTCGCCTTTGGGGCCCGGCGAGCAGTACTTC
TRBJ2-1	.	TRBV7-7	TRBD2	CASSLRLAQSNEQFF	TGTGCCAGCAGTCTGAGACTAGCCCAAAGCAATGAGCAGTTCTTC
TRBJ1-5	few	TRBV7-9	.	CASAPGDQPQHF	TGTGCCAGCGCGCCGGGGGATCAGCCCCAGCATTTT
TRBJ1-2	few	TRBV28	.	CATGQRGSYVPYGYTF	TGTGCCACCGGACAACGTGGTTCCTATGTCCCTTATGGCTACACCTTC
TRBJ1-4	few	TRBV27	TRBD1	CASSLNRGRNEKLFF	TGTGCCAGCAGTCTAAACAGGGGGCGAAATGAAAAACTGTTTTTT
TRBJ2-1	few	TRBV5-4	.	CASSVDSYNEQFF	TGTGCCAGCAGCGTGGACAGTTACAATGAGCAGTTCTTC
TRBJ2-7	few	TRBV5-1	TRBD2	CASSLDGLAGGYEQYF	TGCGCCAGCAGCTTGGATGGACTAGCGGGAGGTTACGAGCAGTACTTC
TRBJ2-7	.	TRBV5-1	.	CASSHTGFEQYF	TGCGCCAGCAGCCACACAGGGTTCGAGCAGTACTTC
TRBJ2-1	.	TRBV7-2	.	CASSLDMVAVNEQFF	TGTGCCAGCAGCTTAGATATGGTGGCGGTTAATGAGCAGTTCTTC
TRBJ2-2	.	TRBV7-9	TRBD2	CASSSGLAGVIGELFF	TGTGCCAGCAGCTCAGGACTAGCGGGAGTAATCGGGGAGCTGTTTTTT